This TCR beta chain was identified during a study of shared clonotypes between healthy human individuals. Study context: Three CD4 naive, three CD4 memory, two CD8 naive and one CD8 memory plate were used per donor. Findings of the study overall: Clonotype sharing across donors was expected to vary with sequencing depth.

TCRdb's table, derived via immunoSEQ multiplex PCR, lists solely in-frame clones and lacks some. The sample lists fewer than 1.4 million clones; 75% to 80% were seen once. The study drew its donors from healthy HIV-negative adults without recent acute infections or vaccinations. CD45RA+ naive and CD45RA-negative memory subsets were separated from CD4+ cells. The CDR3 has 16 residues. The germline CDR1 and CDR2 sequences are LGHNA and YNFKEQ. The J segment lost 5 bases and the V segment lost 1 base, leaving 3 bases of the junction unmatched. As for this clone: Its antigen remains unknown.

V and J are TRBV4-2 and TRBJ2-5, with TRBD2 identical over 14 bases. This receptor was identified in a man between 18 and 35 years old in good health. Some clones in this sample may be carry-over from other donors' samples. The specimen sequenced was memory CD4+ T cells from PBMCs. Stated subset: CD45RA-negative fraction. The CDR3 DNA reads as TGTGCCAGCAGCCAAGGGACTAGCGGGAGGTCTGAGACCCAGTACTTC. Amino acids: CASSQGTSGRSETQYF.